The clone carrying this T cell receptor (beta chain) was found a few times. cDNA prepared by RNA extraction and subsequent reverse transcription served as the template for sequencing. Using immunoSEQ multiplex PCR, the repertoire was profiled, and TCRdb retains in-frame clones only, with some absent. The sample consists of approximately 110,000 clones, roughly three fifths of them appearing once. The entry originates in a study of CD8+ T cells in alopecia areata. Documented treatment: oral pan-JAK inhibitor, 5-10 mg twice daily. Germline V gives CDR1 MGHRA, CDR2 YSYEKL. This CDR3 has 13 amino acids. The V segment lost 6 bases and the J segment 8 bases; nucleotides outside the gene matches: 9.

V usage is TRBV4-1 and J usage is TRBJ1-1; TRBD1 matches 7 bases. This specimen consisted of CD4+ T cells sorted from blood, obtained at week 24, from a patient treated with tofacitinib. The receptor was derived from a human donor with alopecia areata. The CDR3 nucleotides read TGCGCCAGCAGTTATAGACAGGGAGGCGAAGCTTTCTTT. It specifies CASSYRQGGEAFF.